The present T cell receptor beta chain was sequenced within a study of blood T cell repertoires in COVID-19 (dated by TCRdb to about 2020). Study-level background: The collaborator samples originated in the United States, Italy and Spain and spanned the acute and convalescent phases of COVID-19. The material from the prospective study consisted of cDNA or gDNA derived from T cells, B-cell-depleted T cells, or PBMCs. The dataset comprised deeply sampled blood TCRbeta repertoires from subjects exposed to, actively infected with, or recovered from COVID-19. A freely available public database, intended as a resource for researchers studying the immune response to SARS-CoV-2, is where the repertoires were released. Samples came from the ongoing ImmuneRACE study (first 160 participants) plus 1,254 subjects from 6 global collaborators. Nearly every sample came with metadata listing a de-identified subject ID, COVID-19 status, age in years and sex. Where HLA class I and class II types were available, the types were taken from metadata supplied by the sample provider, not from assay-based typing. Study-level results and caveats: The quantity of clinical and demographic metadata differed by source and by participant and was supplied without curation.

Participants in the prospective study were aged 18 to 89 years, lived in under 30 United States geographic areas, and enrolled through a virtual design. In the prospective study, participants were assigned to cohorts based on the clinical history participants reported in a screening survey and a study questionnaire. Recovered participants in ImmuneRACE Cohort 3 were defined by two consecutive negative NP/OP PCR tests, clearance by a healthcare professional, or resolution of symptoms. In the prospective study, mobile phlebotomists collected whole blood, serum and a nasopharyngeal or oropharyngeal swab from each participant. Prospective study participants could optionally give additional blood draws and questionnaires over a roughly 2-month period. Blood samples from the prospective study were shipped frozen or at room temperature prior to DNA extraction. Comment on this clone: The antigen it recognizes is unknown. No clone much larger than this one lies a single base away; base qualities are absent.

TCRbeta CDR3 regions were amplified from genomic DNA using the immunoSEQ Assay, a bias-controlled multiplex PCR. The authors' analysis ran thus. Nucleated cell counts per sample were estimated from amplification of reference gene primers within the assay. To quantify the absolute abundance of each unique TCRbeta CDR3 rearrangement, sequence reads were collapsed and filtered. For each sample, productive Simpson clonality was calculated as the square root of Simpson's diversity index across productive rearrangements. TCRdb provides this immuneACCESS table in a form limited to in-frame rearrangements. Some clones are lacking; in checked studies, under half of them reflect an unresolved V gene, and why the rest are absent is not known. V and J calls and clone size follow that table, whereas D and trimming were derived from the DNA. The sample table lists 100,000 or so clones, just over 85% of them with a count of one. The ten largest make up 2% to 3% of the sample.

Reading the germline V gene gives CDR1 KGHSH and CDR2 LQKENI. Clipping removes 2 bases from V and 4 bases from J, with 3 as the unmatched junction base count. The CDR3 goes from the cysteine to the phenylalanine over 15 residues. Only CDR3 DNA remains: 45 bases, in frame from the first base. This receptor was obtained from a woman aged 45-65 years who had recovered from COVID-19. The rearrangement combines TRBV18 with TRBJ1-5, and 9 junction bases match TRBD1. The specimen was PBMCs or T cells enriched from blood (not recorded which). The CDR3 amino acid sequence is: CASSPGTGMNQPQHF. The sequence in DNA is TGTGCCAGCTCACCAGGGACAGGGATGAATCAGCCCCAGCATTTT. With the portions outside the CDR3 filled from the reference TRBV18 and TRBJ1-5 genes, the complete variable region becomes NAGVMQNPRHLVRRRGQEARLRCSPMKGHSHVYWYRQLPEEGLKFMVYLQKENIIDESGMPKERFSAEFPKEGPSILRIQQVVRGDSAAYFCASSPGTGMNQPQHFGDGTRLSIL.